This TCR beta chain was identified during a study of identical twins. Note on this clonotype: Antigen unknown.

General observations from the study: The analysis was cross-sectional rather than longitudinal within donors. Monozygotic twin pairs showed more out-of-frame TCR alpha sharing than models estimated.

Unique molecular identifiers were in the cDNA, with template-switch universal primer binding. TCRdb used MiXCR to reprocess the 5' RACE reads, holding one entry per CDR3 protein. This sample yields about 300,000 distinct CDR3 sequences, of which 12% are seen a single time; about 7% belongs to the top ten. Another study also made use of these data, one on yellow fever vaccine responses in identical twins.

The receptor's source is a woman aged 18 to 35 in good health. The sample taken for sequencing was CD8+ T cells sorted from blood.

CDR3 amino acids: CAISESVTGAYEQYF. Written as DNA, the CDR3 is TGTGCCATCAGTGAGTCCGTGACTGGGGCCTACGAGCAGTACTTC. V and J are TRBV10-3 and TRBJ2-7, with D unresolved. V lost 0 bases, J lost 2 bases, and 11 bases lay in between. Germline assignment: CDR1 ENHRY and CDR2 SYGVKD. The length of the CDR3 is 15 residues.